This T cell receptor beta chain was identified during a study of tumor-infiltrating lymphocytes in oesophageal squamous cell carcinoma. V was clipped by 1 base and J by 4 bases; unmatched bases: 5. CDR3 length: 17 amino acids. Germline V CDR1 and CDR2: SGHAT, FQNNGV. TCRdb redid the calling of the PCR reads with MiXCR, one entry per CDR3 protein. Of 15,000 to 25,000 distinct CDR3 sequences listed, around 41% are singletons. The sample taken for sequencing was esophageal tumor tissue. V usage is TRBV11-2 and J usage is TRBJ2-1, with 12 positions matching TRBD2. This TCR came from a male donor with esophageal squamous cell carcinoma. CDR3 residues: CASSLVASGGVYNEQFF. CDR3 nucleotide sequence: TGTGCCAGCAGCTTAGTTGCTAGCGGGGGGGTATACAATGAGCAGTTCTTC.